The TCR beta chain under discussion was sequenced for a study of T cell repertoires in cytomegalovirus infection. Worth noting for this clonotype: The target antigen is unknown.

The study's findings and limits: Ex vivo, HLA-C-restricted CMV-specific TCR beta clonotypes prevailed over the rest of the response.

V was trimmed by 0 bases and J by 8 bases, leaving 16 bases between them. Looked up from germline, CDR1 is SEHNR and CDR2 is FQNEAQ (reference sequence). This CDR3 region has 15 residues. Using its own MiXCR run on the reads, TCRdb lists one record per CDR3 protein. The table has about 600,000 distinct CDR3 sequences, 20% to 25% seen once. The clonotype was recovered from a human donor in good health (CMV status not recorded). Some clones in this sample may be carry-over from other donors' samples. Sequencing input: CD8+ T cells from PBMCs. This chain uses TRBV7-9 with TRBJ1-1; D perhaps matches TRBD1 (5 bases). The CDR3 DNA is TGTGCCAGCAGCTTAGCGAGAGACAGTACAACCGAAGCTTTCTTT. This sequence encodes CASSLARDSTTEAFF.